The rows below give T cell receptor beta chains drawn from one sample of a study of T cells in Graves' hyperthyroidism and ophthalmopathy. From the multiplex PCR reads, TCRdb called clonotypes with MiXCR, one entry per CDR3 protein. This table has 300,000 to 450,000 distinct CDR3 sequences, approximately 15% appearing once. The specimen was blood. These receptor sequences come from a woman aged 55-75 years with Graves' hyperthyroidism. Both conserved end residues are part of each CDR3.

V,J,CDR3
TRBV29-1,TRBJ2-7,CSVSLLAGGTYEQYF
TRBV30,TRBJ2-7,CAWNSQRYYEQYF
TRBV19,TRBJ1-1,CASSMWARNTEAFF
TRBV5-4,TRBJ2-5,CASKRTGGKETQYF
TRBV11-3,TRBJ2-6,CASSYYSGANVLTF
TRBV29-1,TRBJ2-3,CSVERDKNTQYF
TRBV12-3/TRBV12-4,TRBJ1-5,CASSLARGLRHF
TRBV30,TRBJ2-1,CAHSGGSGNEQFF
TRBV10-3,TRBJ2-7,CASTRSTSGSYEQYF
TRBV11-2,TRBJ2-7,CASSLEVVPYEQYF
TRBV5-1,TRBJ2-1,CASSSQLGQFF
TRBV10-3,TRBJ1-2,CASGQGTEDTF
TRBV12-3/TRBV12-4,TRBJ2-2,CASSWGTSGSVTGELFF
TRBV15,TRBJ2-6,CATSRPQGSGANVLTF
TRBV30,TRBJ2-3,CAWSDTGTTDTQYF
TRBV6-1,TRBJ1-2,CATRNRGVGGYTF
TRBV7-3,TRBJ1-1,CASSSTMNTEAFF
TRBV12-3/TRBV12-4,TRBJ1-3,CASRGQGSGNTIYF
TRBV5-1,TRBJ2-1,CASSDGLAAYNEQFF
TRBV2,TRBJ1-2,CASIQGNYGYTF
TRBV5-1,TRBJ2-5,CASSLGQPAGETQYF
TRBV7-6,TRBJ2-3,CASNFTSGSTADTQYF
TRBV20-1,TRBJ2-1,CSARPMTFSGRAGQFF
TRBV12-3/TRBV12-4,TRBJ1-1,CASSLGGGVTEAFF
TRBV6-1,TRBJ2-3,CASMATSTDTQYF
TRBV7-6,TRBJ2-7,CASSLGSQGSYEQYF
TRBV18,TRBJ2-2,CASSPGLDTGELFF
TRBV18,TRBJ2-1,CASSPPGNNEQFF
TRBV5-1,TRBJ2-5,CASTRQGARGETQYF
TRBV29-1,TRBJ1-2,CSVPIADRGGGYTF
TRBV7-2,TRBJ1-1,CASTLLMVENTEAFF
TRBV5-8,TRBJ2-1,CVSLNIGRALADEQFF
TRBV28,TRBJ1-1,CASSLNPGGQTEAFF
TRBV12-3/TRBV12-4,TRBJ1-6,CASRYRGLSYNSPLHF
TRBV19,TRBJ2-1,CASSISYPRPNEQFF
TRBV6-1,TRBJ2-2,CASRETGATNTGELFF
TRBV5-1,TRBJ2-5,CASSLQGQGTRETQYF
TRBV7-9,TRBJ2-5,CASSFSSETETQYF
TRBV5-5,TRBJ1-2,CASSLSSQPGGYTF
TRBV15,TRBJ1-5,CATSRQGRQPQHF
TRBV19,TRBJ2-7,CASSILRQFEQYF
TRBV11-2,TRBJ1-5,CASSLDLSQPQHF
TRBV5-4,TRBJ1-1,CASSLAQGATTEAFF
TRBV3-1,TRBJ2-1,CASSHGGGGNEQFF
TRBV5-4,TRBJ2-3,CASGRTSGRLDTQYF
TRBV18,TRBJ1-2,CASSPLAGQGRRGGYTF
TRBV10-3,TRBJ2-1,CAILQGQGHEQFF
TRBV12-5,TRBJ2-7,CASGFTEISYEQYF
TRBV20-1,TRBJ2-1,CSAPGTTNEQFF
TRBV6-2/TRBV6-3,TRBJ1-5,CASSPRQGNQPQHF